The rows below give T cell receptor beta chains drawn from one sample of a study of immune evolution from preneoplasia to lung adenocarcinoma. TCRdb keeps only in-frame clones here, not all; method: immunoSEQ multiplex PCR. The table has about 11,000 clones, 82% seen once; the top ten hold approximately 1.5%. The sequenced sample was FFPE minimally invasive lung adenocarcinoma tissue. These receptor sequences come from a person aged 65-85 years with lung adenocarcinoma. CDR3s include the opening cysteine and the closing phenylalanine or tryptophan. A D gene is named only where the DNA matches it firmly. Clone size appears in some rows only: once, few, many, or a class for an expanded clone.

TRBV5-6	TRBJ1-1	-	-	TGTGCCAGCAGCTTGGGAGGACATGAAGCTTTCTTT	CASSLGGHEAFF
TRBV14	TRBJ2-1	few	TRBD1	TGTGCCAGCAGCTTACAGGGGGGTCAAAGGGAGCAGTTCTTC	CASSLQGGQREQFF
TRBV28	TRBJ1-2	once	-	TGTGCCAGCAGTCGGGGGCGAGCCTATGGCTACACCTTC	CASSRGRAYGYTF
TRBV29-1	TRBJ2-2	-	-	TGCAGCGTTAGCAGGCCGAACACCGGGGAGCTGTTTTTT	CSVSRPNTGELFF
TRBV11-2	TRBJ2-3	-	TRBD2	TGTGCCAGCAGCCCACTAGCGGGAGGGCCGAGAGATACGCAGTATTTT	CASSPLAGGPRDTQYF
TRBV1	TRBJ1-2	-	-	TGCACCAGCAGCCATATCCTCCCCGCGGGGGCGCATCCTAACTATGGCTACACCTTC	CTSSHILPAGAHPNYGYTF
TRBV9	TRBJ2-3	-	-	TGTGCCAGCAGCGTAGGATCTAGCGAGAGTGGTACGCAGTATTTT	CASSVGSSESGTQYF
TRBV5-4	TRBJ2-7	-	TRBD1	TGTGCCAGCAGCTCCTATAGGGACAGCTACGAGCAGTACTTC	CASSSYRDSYEQYF
TRBV5-6	TRBJ2-5	-	TRBD2	TGTGCCAGCAGCTTGGGTGCTAGCGGGGTACAAGAGACCCAGTACTTC	CASSLGASGVQETQYF
TRBV2	TRBJ2-3	-	-	TGTGCCAGCAGGGTGACCACAGATACGCAGTATTTT	CASRVTTDTQYF
TRBV4-2	TRBJ1-1	-	-	TGTGCCAGCAGCCATCCAGACAAGTACACTGAAGCTTTCTTT	CASSHPDKYTEAFF
TRBV7-2	TRBJ2-7	-	TRBD2	TGTGCCAGCAGCGGGACTAGCGGGGGCTACGAGCAGTACTTC	CASSGTSGGYEQYF
TRBV30	TRBJ1-1	few	-	TGTGCCTACCATCCGGACAGAAACACTGAAGCTTTCTTT	CAYHPDRNTEAFF
TRBV18	TRBJ1-3	-	-	TGTGCCAGCTCACCAGAATCTGGAAACACCATATATTTT	CASSPESGNTIYF
TRBV28	TRBJ2-7	-	TRBD1	TGTGCCAGCGGGGGGACAGGGTACGAGCAGTACTTC	CASGGTGYEQYF
TRBV20-1	TRBJ1-1	few	-	TGCAGTGCCAAGATGGGAGGGAAAGCTTTCTTT	CSAKMGGKAFF
TRBV27	TRBJ2-7	-	TRBD1	TGTGCCAGCAGTAGAGGGGACAGGGGCTACGAGCAGTACTTC	CASSRGDRGYEQYF
TRBV4-1	TRBJ2-3	-	TRBD2	TGCGCCAGCAGCCAAGAACGGCGGGGACTAGGAAGCACAGATACGCAGTATTTT	CASSQERRGLGSTDTQYF
TRBV15	TRBJ1-1	once	-	TGTGCCACCAGCAGAGATGGAAATCAGGGAGCTGAAGCTTTCTTT	CATSRDGNQGAEAFF
TRBV27	TRBJ2-5	-	TRBD2	TGTGCCAGCAGTTTATTGGGGGATCATCCAGCGGGAGGACAGACCCAGTACTTC	CASSLLGDHPAGGQTQYF
TRBV4-1	TRBJ1-4	-	-	TGCGCCAGCAGCCTAAATCTAAGGGGGGCGTATGAAAAACTGTTTTTT	CASSLNLRGAYEKLFF
TRBV7-8	TRBJ2-1	-	-	TGTGCCAGCAGCTTATATTGGTTCAAGGGGGACAATGAGCAGTTCTTC	CASSLYWFKGDNEQFF